This T cell receptor (beta chain) derives from a study of Tregs in tolerant kidney transplant recipients. Some clones are missing from TCRdb's copy, which holds only in-frame ones; the method was immunoSEQ multiplex PCR. The sample includes 70,000 to 95,000 clones, approximately 89% of them seen just once. The CDR3 is 15 amino acids. V was pared by 3 bases and J by 6 bases, with 4 bases of the junction left unmatched. The germline V gene encodes CDR1 LNHDA and CDR2 SQIVND (reference sequence). Unstimulated regulatory T cells (CD4+CD25+CD127-), CD4+CD25- non-regulatory cells, CD4 and CD8 cells were FACS-sorted from thawed PBMCs.

The chain is built from TRBV19 and TRBJ1-4; TRBD1 matches 10 bases. The sequence derives from a human donor who received a combined kidney and bone marrow transplant. The sample consisted of Tregs from blood, taken before the transplant. For the CDR3, the DNA is TGTGCCAGTAGTATTTCCGGGACAGGGGATGAAAAACTGTTTTTT. This translates into CASSISGTGDEKLFF.